This T cell receptor (beta chain) emerged from a study of persistence of HIV-infected CD4 T cells. V gave up 2 bases and J gave up 8 bases, with 13 bases separating them. The CDR3 is 15 amino acids. In germline, CDR1 is KGHSH, CDR2 LQKENI. Concerning this clone: What it recognizes is unknown.

Lysates of CMV-infected fibroblasts at approximately 10 ug/mL stimulated these cells. Sorting selected CD4+ T cells upregulating both CD40 ligand and CD69. Undetectable plasma HIV-1 RNA below 50 copies/mL lasted at least 4 years. Inclusion required CMV-positive serology and CD4+ counts above 400 cells/uL. Sequencing used immunoSEQ version 4 in survey mode. Using immunoSEQ multiplex PCR, the repertoire was profiled, and TCRdb retains in-frame clones only, with some absent. In the table there are about 6,500 clones, 79% of which are singletons. The sample was CD4+ T cells sorted from PBMCs after roughly 20-hour stimulation, taken from a patient who received antiretroviral therapy. The chain recombines TRBV18 with TRBJ1-6; D unclear. The receptor comes from an adult woman with HIV who was CMV-seropositive. The CDR3 is CASSPTTVWDSPLHF. As DNA, the CDR3 is TGTGCCAGCTCACCAACCACAGTTTGGGATTCACCCCTCCACTTT. Full variable domain (remainder filled in from reference TRBV18 and TRBJ1-6): NAGVMQNPRHLVRRRGQEARLRCSPMKGHSHVYWYRQLPEEGLKFMVYLQKENIIDESGMPKERFSAEFPKEGPSILRIQQVVRGDSAAYFCASSPTTVWDSPLHFGNGTRLTVT.